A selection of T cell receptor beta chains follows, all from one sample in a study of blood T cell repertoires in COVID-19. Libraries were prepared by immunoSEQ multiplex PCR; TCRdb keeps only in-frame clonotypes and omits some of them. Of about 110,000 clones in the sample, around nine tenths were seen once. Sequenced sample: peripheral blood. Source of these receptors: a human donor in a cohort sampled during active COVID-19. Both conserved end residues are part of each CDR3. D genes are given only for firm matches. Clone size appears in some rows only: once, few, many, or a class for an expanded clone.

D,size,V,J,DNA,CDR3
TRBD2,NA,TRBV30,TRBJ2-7,TGTGCCTGGAGTCGGGAGGGGAGCTCCTACGAGCAGTACTTC,CAWSREGSSYEQYF
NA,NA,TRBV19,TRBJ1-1,TGTGCCAGTAGCACAATTCGGACAGTTTTAGGGGTTGCCGCTTTCTTT,CASSTIRTVLGVAAFF
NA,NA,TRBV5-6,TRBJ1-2,TGTGCCAGCAGCCCTCAACAGGGCAACTATGGCTACACCTTC,CASSPQQGNYGYTF
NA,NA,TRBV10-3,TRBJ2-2,TGTGCCATTACTCCCTCTGAGAACACCGGGGAGCTGTTTTTT,CAITPSENTGELFF
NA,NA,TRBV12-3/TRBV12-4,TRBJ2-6,TGTGCCAGCAGGTACTCTGGGGCCAACGTCCTGACTTTC,CASRYSGANVLTF
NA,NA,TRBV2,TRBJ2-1,TGTGCCAGCAGTGAAGCGACACCCGGCTACAATGAGCAGTTCTTC,CASSEATPGYNEQFF
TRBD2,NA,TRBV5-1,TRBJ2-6,TGCGCCAGCAGCTTGGTAGCGCGGAGACCCGGGACTAAAATCTCTGGGGCCAACGTCCTGACTTTC,CASSLVARRPGTKISGANVLTF
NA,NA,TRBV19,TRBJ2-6,TGTGCCAGTAGTAGATCAGGGTCTGGGGCCAACGTCCTGACTTTC,CASSRSGSGANVLTF
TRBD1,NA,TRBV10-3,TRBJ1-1,TGTGCCATCAGGGACAGGGCTGAAGCTTTCTTT,CAIRDRAEAFF
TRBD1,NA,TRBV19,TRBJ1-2,TGTGCCAGTAGTCACGGACAGGGGGCTGTTGGCTACACCTTC,CASSHGQGAVGYTF
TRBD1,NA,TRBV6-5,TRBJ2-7,TGTGCCAGCAGCAGAACGGGACAGGGGGCGCTTATGCAGTACTTC,CASSRTGQGALMQYF
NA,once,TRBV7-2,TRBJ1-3,TGTGCCAGCAGCTTAGTTCCCCGGTCTCGGGACACCATATATTTT,CASSLVPRSRDTIYF
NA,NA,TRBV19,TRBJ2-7,TGTGCCAGTAGTAAAGACAGAAGAACCTACGAGCAGTACTTC,CASSKDRRTYEQYF
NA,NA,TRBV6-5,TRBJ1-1,TGTGCCAGCATACGGGTCTTTGAAGCTTTCTTT,CASIRVFEAFF
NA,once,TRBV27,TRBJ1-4,TGTGCCAGCAGTTCGCGAGGGAGACTAGTCGGGGAAAAACTGTTTTTT,CASSSRGRLVGEKLFF
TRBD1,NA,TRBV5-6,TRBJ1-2,TGTGCCAGCAGCACCGGGACAGGGGATGGCTACACCTTC,CASSTGTGDGYTF
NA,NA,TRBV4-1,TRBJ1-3,TGCGCCAGCAGCCTATCTTACGGGGGGGCTGGAAACACCATATATTTT,CASSLSYGGAGNTIYF
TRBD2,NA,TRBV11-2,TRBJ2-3,TGTGCCAGCAGCTTAGTTCATCTAGCGGGGAAGACAGATACGCAGTATTTT,CASSLVHLAGKTDTQYF
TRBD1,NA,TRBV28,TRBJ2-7,TGTGCCAGCAGTTTCCCGGGACAGAAATACGAGCAGTACTTC,CASSFPGQKYEQYF
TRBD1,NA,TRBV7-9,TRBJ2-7,TGTGCCAGCAGCAAAGACAGGGGTCCTCGGTCGTACGAGCAGTACTTC,CASSKDRGPRSYEQYF
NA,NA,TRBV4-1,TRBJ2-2,TGCGCCAGCAGCCAAGTAGGCGGACTTGCTACCACCGGGGAGCTGTTTTTT,CASSQVGGLATTGELFF
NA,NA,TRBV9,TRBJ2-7,TGTGCCAGCAGCGTAGCGGAGGGGGCCATCTACGAGCAGTACTTC,CASSVAEGAIYEQYF
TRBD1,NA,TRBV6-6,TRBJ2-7,TGTGCCAGCAGTCCAGGACAGGGGGCAACCTACGAGCAGTACTTC,CASSPGQGATYEQYF
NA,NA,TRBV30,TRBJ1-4,TGTGCCTGGAGTGTAGTTAGAGAGCATGAAAAACTGTTTTTT,CAWSVVREHEKLFF
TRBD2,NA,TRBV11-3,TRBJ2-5,TGTGCCAGCAGCCCCACTGCGGGAGTTAGAGAGACCCAGTACTTC,CASSPTAGVRETQYF
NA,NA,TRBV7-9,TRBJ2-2,TGTGCCAGCGCCTCGGCGCTGACAGTGAACACCGGGGAGCTGTTTTTT,CASASALTVNTGELFF
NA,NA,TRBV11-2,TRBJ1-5,TGTGCCAGCAGCTTAGGTGGCTCGATTTATCAGCCCCAGCATTTT,CASSLGGSIYQPQHF
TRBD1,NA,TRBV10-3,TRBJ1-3,TGTGCCATCAGTGGGACCGGGACAGGGACGGGGGTCTCTGGAAACACCATATATTTT,CAISGTGTGTGVSGNTIYF
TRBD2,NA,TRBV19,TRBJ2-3,TGTGCCAGTAGTTCTCATAGCGGGAGGGTGAGCACAGATACGCAGTATTTT,CASSSHSGRVSTDTQYF
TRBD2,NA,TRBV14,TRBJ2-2,TGTGCCAGCAGCCAAGATAGACTAGCCGCGAACACCGGGGAGCTGTTTTTT,CASSQDRLAANTGELFF
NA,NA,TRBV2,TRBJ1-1,TGTGCCAGCAGTGTCCGGCGCAGCGAGACTGAAGCTTTCTTT,CASSVRRSETEAFF
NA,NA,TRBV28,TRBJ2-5,TGTGCCAGCAGACGGGAGCGGGAGACCCAGTACTTC,CASRRERETQYF
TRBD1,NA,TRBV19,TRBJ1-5,TGTGCCAGTAGTACCCTTACCACTCTCGGACAGGGGCACAATCAGCCCCAGCATTTT,CASSTLTTLGQGHNQPQHF
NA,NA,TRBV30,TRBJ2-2,TGTGCCTGCCAACAGGGTAACACCGGGGAGCTGTTTTTT,CACQQGNTGELFF
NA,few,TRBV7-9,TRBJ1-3,TGTGCCAGCAGCTTGCGAACGGGCTCTGGAAACACCATATATTTT,CASSLRTGSGNTIYF
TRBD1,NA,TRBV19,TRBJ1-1,TGTGCCAGTAGTCTCGGATTTCAGGGGGCCGGGTACACTGAAGCTTTCTTT,CASSLGFQGAGYTEAFF
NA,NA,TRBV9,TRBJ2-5,TGTGCCAGCAGCGTAGCTAGTCAGGGAGGCGAGACCCAGTACTTC,CASSVASQGGETQYF